The subject of this entry is one T cell receptor beta chain. Its antigen is not identified. Germline V gives CDR1 LGHDT, CDR2 YNNKEL (reference sequence). The CDR3 extends over 13 amino acids. This sample was included in a study of monozygotic twins with inflammatory bowel disease. Whole-study findings and limits: Researchers were unable to tell different T cell subtypes apart. Fewer clonotypes were shared with others by IBD patients than by healthy twins, especially with disease activity. Against healthy co-twins, IBD patients had lower TCRbeta diversity (measured by inverse Simpson).

Using the 5' RACE reads, TCRdb records one entry per CDR3 protein without DNA. This sample's table reports 400,000 to 500,000 distinct CDR3 sequences. Sequencing input: blood. This chain uses TRBV3-1 with TRBJ1-2; TCRdb's D call, TRBD1, is unchecked because there is no DNA. This clonotype was sampled from a human donor with ulcerative colitis or Crohn's disease, or a healthy co-twin of an affected twin (not recorded which). The CDR3 reads CASSRRGEDAYTF.